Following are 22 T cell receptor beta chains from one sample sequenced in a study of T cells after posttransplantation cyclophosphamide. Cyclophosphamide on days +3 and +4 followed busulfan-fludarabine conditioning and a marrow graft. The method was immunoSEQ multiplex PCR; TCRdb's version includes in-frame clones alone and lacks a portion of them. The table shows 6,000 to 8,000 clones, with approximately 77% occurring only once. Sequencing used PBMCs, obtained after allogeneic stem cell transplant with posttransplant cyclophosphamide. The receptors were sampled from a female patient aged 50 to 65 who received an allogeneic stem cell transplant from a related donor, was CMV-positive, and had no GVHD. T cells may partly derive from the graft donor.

CDR3 region: CASSLRLAGGWEQFF. The CDR3 nucleotides read TGTGCCAGCAGCCTGCGACTAGCGGGGGGCTGGGAGCAGTTCTTC. The genes are TRBV7-2 and TRBJ2-1; TRBD2 agrees at 13 bases. V gave up 5 bases and J gave up 10 bases; unmatched junction bases: 8. Germline V gives CDR1 SGHTA, CDR2 FQGNSA. This CDR3 is 15 amino acids long.

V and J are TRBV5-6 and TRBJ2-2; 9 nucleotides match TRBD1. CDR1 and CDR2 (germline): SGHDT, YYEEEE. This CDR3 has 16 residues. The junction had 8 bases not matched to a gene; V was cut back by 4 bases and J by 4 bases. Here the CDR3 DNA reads TGTGCCAGCAGCAAGGGACAGGGAGCCGCCACCGGGGAGCTGTTTTTT. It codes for CASSKGQGAATGELFF.

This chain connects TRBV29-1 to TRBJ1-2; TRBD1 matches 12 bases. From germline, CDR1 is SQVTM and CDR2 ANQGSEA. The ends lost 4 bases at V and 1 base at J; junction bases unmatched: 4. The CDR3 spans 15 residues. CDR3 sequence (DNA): TGCAGCGTTGGGGGACAGGGGGCGCATAACTATGGCTACACCTTC. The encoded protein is CSVGGQGAHNYGYTF. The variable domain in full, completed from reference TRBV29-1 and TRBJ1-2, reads SAVISQKPSRDICQRGTSLTIQCQVDSQVTMMFWYRQQPGQSLTLIATANQGSEATYESGFVIDKFPISRPNLTFSTLTVSNMSPEDSSIYLCSVGGQGAHNYGYTFGSGTRLTVV.

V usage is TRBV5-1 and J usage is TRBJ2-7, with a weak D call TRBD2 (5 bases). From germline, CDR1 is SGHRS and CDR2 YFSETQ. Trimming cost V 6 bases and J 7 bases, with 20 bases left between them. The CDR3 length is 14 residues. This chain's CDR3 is CASTPNGIPEEQYF. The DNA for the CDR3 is TGCGCCAGCACTCCTAACGGGATCCCTGAGGAGCAGTACTTC.

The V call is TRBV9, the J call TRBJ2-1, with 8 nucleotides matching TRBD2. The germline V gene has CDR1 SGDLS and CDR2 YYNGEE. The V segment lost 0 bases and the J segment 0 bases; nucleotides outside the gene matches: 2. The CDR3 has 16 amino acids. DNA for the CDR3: TGTGCCAGCAGCGTAGTGAGCGGGGGCTCCTACAATGAGCAGTTCTTC. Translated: CASSVVSGGSYNEQFF.

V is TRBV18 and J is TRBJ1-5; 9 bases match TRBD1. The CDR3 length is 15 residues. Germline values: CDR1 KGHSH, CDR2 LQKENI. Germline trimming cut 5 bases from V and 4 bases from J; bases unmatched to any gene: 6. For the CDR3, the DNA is TGTGCCAGCTCAGGCGCGGGACAGGGTAATCAGCCCCAGCATTTT. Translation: CASSGAGQGNQPQHF.

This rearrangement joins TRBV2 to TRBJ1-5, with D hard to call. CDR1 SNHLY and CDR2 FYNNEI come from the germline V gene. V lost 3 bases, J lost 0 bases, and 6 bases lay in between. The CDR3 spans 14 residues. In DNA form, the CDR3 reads TGTGCCAGCAGTGACGGTTATAGCAATCAGCCCCAGCATTTT. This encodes CASSDGYSNQPQHF.

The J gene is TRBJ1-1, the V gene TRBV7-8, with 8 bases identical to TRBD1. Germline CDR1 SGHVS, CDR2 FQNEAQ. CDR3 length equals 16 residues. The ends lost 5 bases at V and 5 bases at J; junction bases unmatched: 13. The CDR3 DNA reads TGTGCCAGCAGCCCTCAGACAGGGGACGGAGTAACTGAAGCTTTCTTT. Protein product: CASSPQTGDGVTEAFF. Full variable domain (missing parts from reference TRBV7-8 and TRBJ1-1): GAGVSQSPRYKVAKRGQDVALRCDPISGHVSLFWYQQALGQGPEFLTYFQNEAQLDKSGLPSDRFFAERPEGSVSTLKIQRTQQEDSAVYLCASSPQTGDGVTEAFFGQGTRLTVV.

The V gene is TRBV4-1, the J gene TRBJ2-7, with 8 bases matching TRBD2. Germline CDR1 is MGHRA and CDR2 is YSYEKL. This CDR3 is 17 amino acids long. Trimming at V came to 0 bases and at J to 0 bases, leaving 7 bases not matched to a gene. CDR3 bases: TGCGCCAGCAGCCAAGATGGAGGGCGGGGGGCCTCCTACGAGCAGTACTTC. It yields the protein CASSQDGGRGASYEQYF.

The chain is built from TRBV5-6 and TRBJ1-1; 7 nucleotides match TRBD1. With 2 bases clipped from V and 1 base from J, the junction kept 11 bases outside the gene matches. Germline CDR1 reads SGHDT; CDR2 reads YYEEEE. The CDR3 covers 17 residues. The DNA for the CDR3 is TGTGCCAGCAGCTTCAGGGGGTTGGGGCGGTCGAACACTGAAGCTTTCTTT. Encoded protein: CASSFRGLGRSNTEAFF.

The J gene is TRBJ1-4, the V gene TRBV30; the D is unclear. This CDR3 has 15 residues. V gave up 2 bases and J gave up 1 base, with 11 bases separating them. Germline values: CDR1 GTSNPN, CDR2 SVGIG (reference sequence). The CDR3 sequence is CAWSPGAGTNEKLFF. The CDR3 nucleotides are TGTGCCTGGAGTCCCGGCGCGGGAACTAATGAAAAACTGTTTTTT.

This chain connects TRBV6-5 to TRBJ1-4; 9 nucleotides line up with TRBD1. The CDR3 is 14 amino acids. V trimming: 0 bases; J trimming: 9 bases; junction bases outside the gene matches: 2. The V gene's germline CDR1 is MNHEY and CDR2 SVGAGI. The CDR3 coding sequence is TGTGCCAGCAGTTACTCCGGGACAGGGAAAAAACTGTTTTTT. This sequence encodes CASSYSGTGKKLFF.

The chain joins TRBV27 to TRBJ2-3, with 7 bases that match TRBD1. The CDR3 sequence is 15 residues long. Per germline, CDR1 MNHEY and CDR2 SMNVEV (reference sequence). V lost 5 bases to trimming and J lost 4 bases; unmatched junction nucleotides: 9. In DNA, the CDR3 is TGTGCCAGCAGTCCGGGGACAGCAAGTGCAGATACGCAGTATTTT. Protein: CASSPGTASADTQYF.

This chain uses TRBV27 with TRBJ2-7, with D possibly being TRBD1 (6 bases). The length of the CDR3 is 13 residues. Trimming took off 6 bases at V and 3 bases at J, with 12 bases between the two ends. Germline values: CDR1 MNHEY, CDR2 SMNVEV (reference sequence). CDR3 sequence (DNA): TGTGCCAGCAGGCCCGGGACAAACTACGAGCAGTACTTC. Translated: CASRPGTNYEQYF.

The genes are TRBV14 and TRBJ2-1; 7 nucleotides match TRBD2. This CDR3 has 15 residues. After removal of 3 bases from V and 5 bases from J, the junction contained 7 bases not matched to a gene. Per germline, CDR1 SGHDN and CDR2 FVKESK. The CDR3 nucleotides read TGTGCCAGCAGCCACCGTGGGAGGGGCCACAATGAGCAGTTCTTC. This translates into CASSHRGRGHNEQFF.

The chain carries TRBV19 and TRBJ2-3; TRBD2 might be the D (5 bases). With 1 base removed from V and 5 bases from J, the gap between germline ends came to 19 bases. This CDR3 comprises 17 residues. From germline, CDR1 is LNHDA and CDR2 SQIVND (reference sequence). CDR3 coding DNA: TGTGCCAGTAGTATAGGAGGAGGATTGGGTTCACAAGATACGCAGTATTTT. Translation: CASSIGGGLGSQDTQYF. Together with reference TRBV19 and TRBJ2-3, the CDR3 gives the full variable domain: DGGITQSPKYLFRKEGQNVTLSCEQNLNHDAMYWYRQDPGQGLRLIYYSQIVNDFQKGDIAEGYSVSREKKESFPLTVTSAQKNPTAFYLCASSIGGGLGSQDTQYFGPGTRLTVL.

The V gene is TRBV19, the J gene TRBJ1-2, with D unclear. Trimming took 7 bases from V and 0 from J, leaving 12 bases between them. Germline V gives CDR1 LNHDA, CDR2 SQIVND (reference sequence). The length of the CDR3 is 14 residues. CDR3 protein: CASTGRAANYGYTF. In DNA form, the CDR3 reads TGTGCCAGTACCGGGAGGGCTGCTAACTATGGCTACACCTTC.

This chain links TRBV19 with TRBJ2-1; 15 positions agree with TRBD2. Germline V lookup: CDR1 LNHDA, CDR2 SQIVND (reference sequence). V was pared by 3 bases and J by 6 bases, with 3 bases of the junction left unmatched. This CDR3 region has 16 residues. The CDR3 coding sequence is TGTGCCAGTAGTATCTGGACTAGCGGGAGGGCCAATGAGCAGTTCTTC. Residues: CASSIWTSGRANEQFF.

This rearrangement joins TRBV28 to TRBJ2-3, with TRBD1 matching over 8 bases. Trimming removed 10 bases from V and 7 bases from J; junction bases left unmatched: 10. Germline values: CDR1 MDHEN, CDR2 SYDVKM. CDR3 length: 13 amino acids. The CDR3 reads CAITTGAKNTQYF. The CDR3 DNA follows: TGTGCCATTACGACAGGGGCCAAGAATACGCAGTATTTT.

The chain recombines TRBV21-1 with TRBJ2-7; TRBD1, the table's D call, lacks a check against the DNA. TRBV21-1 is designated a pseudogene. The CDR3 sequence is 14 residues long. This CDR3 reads CASSKKQGSYEQYF. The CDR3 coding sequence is TGTGCCAGCAGCAAGAAACAGGGCTCCTACGAGCAGTACTTC.

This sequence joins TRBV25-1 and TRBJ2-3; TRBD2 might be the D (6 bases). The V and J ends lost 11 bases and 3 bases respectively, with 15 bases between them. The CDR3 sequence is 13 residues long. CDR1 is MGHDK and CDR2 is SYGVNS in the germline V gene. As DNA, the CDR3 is TGTGCCTGTGGGGGGAGGTTGACAGATACGCAGTATTTT. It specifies CACGGRLTDTQYF.

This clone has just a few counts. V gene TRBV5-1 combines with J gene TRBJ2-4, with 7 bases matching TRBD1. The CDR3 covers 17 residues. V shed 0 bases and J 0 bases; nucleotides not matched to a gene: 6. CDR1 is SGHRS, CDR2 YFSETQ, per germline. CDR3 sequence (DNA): TGCGCCAGCAGCTTGGGGGGGACAGACCTAGCCAAAAACATTCAGTACTTC. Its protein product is CASSLGGTDLAKNIQYF.